One sample yielded the 14 T cell receptor beta chains listed below, sequenced in a study of T-cell reconstitution after alpha-beta-depleted transplantation in children. Unique molecular identifiers were incorporated during preparation of the TCRbeta library. TCRdb analysed the PCR reads with MiXCR anew, one entry per CDR3 protein. The sample includes 540,000 or so distinct CDR3 sequences, 23% of them seen just once. The sequencing here drew on PBMCs, mostly from graft donor cells, taken 360 days after TCRalphabeta/CD19-depleted stem cell transplant. Source of these receptors: a boy under two years old who had a stem cell transplant for acute myeloid leukemia, so the T cells may come from the graft donor.

The rearrangement uses TRBV24-1 and TRBJ2-1; possible D gene TRBD2, 5 bases. The V gene lost 2 bases and the J gene lost 9 bases, with 10 bases spanning the gap. The CDR3 loop spans 13 amino acids. Germline CDR1 KGHDR, CDR2 SFDVKD. The CDR3 bases are TGTGCCACCAGTGATTATATACTAGGTGAGCAGTTCTTC. Its translation: CATSDYILGEQFF.

This clonotype has just a few counts. V usage is TRBV10-2 and J usage is TRBJ2-7, with 10 bases fitting TRBD2. V lost 6 bases, J lost 0 bases, and 5 bases stayed unmatched. From germline, CDR1 is WSHSY and CDR2 SAAADI. The CDR3 totals 15 residues. As DNA, the CDR3 is TGCGCCAGCAGCGCATTAGCGGGGGGCTCCTACGAGCAGTACGTC. It yields the protein CASSALAGGSYEQYV.

This clonotype appeared many times. V is TRBV6-5 and J is TRBJ1-1; D call uncertain. Trimming took 0 bases from V and 11 from J, leaving 19 bases between them. The CDR3 runs 15 residues. Germline CDR1 and CDR2: MNHEY and SVGAGI. The CDR3 coding sequence is TGTGCCAGCAGTTACTCGGGCAGCGGGCTTAGTAATGCTTTCTTT. This gives the protein CASSYSGSGLSNAFF.

This clonotype has a handful of counts. V is TRBV6-1 and J is TRBJ2-3; 10 positions match TRBD1. The CDR3 runs to 15 residues. Germline V gene data show CDR1 as MNHNS and CDR2 as SASEGT. V was pared by 5 bases and J by 2 bases, with 4 bases of the junction left unmatched. CDR3 loop: CASSRDRGPTDTQYF. The DNA of the CDR3 is TGTGCCAGCAGTCGGGACAGGGGTCCCACAGATACGCAGTATTTT.

The V gene is TRBV11-3, the J gene TRBJ2-3, with D possibly TRBD2 on 5 matching bases. The length of the CDR3 is 13 residues. Germline values: CDR1 SGHNT, CDR2 YENEEA. V was clipped by 0 bases and J by 7 bases, with 8 bases between them. The CDR3, as DNA: TGTGCCAGCAGCTTAGATGGCGGGTATACGCAGTATTTT. It encodes CASSLDGGYTQYF.

The chain has TRBV7-2 and TRBJ2-1; 7 nucleotides match TRBD2. From germline, CDR1 is SGHTA and CDR2 FQGNSA. This CDR3 has 15 residues. The junction had 4 bases not matched to a gene; V was cut back by 0 bases and J by 5 bases. CDR3 protein: CASSLAGRGNNEQFF. For the CDR3, the DNA is TGTGCCAGCAGCTTAGCGGGGAGGGGCAACAATGAGCAGTTCTTC.

Many counts were recorded for this clonotype. This chain uses TRBV28 with TRBJ2-1; tentatively, D is TRBD1 (6 bases). CDR1 MDHEN and CDR2 SYDVKM come from the germline V gene. V lost 6 bases to trimming and J lost 9 bases, with 15 bases between them. The CDR3 has 13 residues. The CDR3 DNA reads TGTGCCAGCAGCGCAGGGACACTCGCTGAGCAGTTCTTC. Protein: CASSAGTLAEQFF.

The chain combines TRBV6-1 with TRBJ2-1, with 9 bases lining up with TRBD2. With V trimmed by 6 bases and J by 8 bases, 8 bases remained unmatched. Per the germline V gene, CDR1 is MNHNS and CDR2 is SASEGT. The CDR3 loop spans 14 amino acids. As DNA, the CDR3 is TGTGCCAGCAGGATAATTAGCGGGGGTGATGAGCAGTTCTTC. Translated: CASRIISGGDEQFF.

This clonotype was picked up many times. J is TRBJ2-7 and V is TRBV4-3; 8 bases map to TRBD1. V gave up 4 bases and J gave up 4 bases; unmatched junction bases: 3. The CDR3 length is 13 residues. Germline CDR1 reads LGHNA; CDR2 reads YSLEER. CDR3 amino acids: CASSPWTGYEQYF. The CDR3 bases are TGCGCCAGCAGCCCCTGGACAGGGTACGAGCAGTACTTC.

This clonotype was seen repeatedly, ten times or more. The V gene is TRBV7-9, the J gene TRBJ1-1; TRBD1 might be the D (6 bases). V was pared by 3 bases and J by 0 bases, with 11 bases between. The CDR3 is 15 residues long. Germline values: CDR1 SEHNR, CDR2 FQNEAQ (reference sequence). CDR3 DNA sequence: TGTGCCAGCAGCTTTGGCAGGGGCATGAACACTGAAGCTTTCTTT. This sequence encodes CASSFGRGMNTEAFF.

The sample holds many counts of this clonotype. This chain connects TRBV18 to TRBJ2-1; TRBD2 matches at 11 bases. Unmatched junction bases numbered 14, after V lost 1 base and J lost 0 bases. The CDR3 is 21 residues long. The germline gives CDR1 KGHSH, CDR2 LQKENI. CDR3 loop: CASSPLPSGGPTMSSYNEQFF. CDR3 coding DNA: TGTGCCAGCTCACCACTCCCTAGCGGGGGGCCAACCATGAGCTCCTACAATGAGCAGTTCTTC.

This sequence joins TRBV9 and TRBJ2-1; 9 nucleotides align to TRBD1. V trimming: 3 bases; J trimming: 9 bases; junction bases outside the gene matches: 4. CDR3 length: 13 residues. Germline assignment: CDR1 SGDLS and CDR2 YYNGEE. The CDR3 reads CASSGTGAGEQFF. CDR3 nucleotides: TGTGCCAGCAGCGGGACAGGGGCAGGTGAGCAGTTCTTC.

The chain joins TRBV3-1 to TRBJ2-7; unclear D gene. The CDR3 totals 14 residues. V was cut by 1 base and J by 2 bases, with 9 bases left in between. CDR1 LGHDT and CDR2 YNNKEL come from the germline V gene (reference sequence). The CDR3 protein is CASSQVDRPYEQYF. The CDR3 bases are TGTGCCAGCAGCCAAGTGGACCGCCCCTACGAGCAGTACTTC.

This clonotype has ten or more counts. V gene TRBV5-1 combines with J gene TRBJ1-1; tentatively, D is TRBD1 (6 bases). The CDR3 extends over 14 amino acids. The V gene's germline CDR1 is SGHRS and CDR2 YFSETQ. The V and J ends lost 4 bases and 1 base respectively, with 11 bases between them. The CDR3 DNA sequence: TGCGCCAGCAGCCGACGCAGGGGGAACACTGAAGCTTTCTTT. Translating it yields CASSRRRGNTEAFF.